This TCR beta chain was documented in a study of blood T cell repertoires in COVID-19. The trim removed 5 bases at V and 4 bases at J, leaving 6 bases unmatched. CDR1 is SGHVS, CDR2 FQNEAQ, per germline. CDR3 size: 14 residues. Sequencing used immunoSEQ multiplex PCR; TCRdb keeps in-frame clones, though not all of them. The profile shows approximately 120,000 clones, 55% to 70% of them singletons. Specimen: peripheral blood. The chain is built from TRBV7-8 and TRBJ2-3; the match to TRBD1 covers 7 bases. The TCR was taken from a woman in her seventies with acute or convalescent COVID-19. CDR3 nucleotide sequence: TGTGCCAGCAGCACCCACAGGGGACCAGATACGCAGTATTTT. The encoded protein is CASSTHRGPDTQYF.